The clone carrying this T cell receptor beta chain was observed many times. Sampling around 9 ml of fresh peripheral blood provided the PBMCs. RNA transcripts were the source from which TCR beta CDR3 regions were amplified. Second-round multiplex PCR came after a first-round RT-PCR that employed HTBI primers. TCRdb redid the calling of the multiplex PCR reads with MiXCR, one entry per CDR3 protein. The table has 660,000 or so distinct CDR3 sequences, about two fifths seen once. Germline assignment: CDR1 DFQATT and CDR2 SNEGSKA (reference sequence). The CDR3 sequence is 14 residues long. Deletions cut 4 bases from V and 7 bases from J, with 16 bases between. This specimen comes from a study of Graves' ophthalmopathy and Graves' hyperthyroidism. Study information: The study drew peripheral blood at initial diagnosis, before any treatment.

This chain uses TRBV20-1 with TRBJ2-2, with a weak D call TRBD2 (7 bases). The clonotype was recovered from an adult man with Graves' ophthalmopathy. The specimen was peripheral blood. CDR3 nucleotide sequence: TGCAGTGCTAAGGGGGAGGGGTGGAACGGGGAGCTGTTTTTT. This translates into CSAKGEGWNGELFF.